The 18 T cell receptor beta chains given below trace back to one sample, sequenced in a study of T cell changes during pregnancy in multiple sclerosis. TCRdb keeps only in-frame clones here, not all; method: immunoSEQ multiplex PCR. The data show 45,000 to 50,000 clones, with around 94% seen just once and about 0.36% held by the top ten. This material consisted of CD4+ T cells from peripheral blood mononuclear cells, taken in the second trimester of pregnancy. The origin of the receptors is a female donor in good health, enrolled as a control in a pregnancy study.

DNA of the CDR3: TGCGCCAGCAGGGTAACAGCAACTTCTAACTATGGCTACACCTTC. Its translation: CASRVTATSNYGYTF. The V gene is TRBV5-1, the J gene TRBJ1-2; D is unresolved. Looked up from germline, CDR1 is SGHRS and CDR2 is YFSETQ. This CDR3 comprises 15 residues. Between the trimmed V and J ends, which lost 5 bases and 0 bases, there was a span of 14 bases.

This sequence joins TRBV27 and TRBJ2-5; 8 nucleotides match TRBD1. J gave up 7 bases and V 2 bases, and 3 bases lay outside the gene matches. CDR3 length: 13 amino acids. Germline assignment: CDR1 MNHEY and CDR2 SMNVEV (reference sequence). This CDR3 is CASSLGQGTTQYF. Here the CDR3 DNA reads TGTGCCAGCAGTTTAGGACAGGGCACGACCCAGTACTTC.

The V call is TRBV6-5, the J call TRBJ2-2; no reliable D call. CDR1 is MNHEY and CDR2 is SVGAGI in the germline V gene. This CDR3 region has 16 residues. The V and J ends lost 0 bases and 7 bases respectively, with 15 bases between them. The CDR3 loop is CASSYSSWVRNGELFF. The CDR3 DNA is TGTGCCAGCAGTTACTCGAGCTGGGTCAGGAACGGGGAGCTGTTTTTT.

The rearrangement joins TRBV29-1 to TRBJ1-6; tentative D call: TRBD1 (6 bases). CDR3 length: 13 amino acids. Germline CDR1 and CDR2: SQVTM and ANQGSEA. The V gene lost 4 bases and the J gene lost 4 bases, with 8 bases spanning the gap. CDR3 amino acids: CSVVDRYNSPLHF. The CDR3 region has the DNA TGCAGCGTTGTAGACAGGTATAATTCACCCCTCCACTTT.

CDR3 loop: CASSRGRGTEAFF. In nucleotides, the CDR3 is TGTGCCAGCAGTCGGGGGCGGGGGACTGAAGCTTTCTTT. The chain has TRBV6-5 and TRBJ1-1; weak D call: TRBD1 (6 bases). The CDR3 consists of 13 residues. The V and J ends lost 5 bases and 5 bases respectively, with 12 bases between them. The V gene's germline CDR1 is MNHEY and CDR2 SVGAGI.

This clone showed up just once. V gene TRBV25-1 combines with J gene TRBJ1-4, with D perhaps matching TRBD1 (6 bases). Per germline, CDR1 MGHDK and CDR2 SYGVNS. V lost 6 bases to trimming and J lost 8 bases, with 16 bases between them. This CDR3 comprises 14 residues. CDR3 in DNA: TGTGCCAGCAGCAGCACAGGGTACGAGGAAAAACTGTTTTTT. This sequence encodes CASSSTGYEEKLFF.

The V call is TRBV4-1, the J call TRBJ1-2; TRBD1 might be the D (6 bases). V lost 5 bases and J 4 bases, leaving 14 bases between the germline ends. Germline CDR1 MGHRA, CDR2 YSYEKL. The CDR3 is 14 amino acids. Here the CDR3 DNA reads TGCGCCAGCAGCTCCCCGCGAGGGGGCTATGGCTACACCTTC. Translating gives CASSSPRGGYGYTF.

In nucleotides, the CDR3 is TGTGCCAGCAGTTACCTCGCAGACAGGGACCGCGCTTACACTGAAGCTTTCTTT. This sequence encodes CASSYLADRDRAYTEAFF. The rearrangement uses TRBV27 and TRBJ1-1; 7 bases are a match to TRBD1. The CDR3 loop spans 18 amino acids. Germline V CDR1 and CDR2: MNHEY, SMNVEV (reference sequence). The junction had 17 bases not matched to a gene; V was cut back by 4 bases and J by 3 bases.

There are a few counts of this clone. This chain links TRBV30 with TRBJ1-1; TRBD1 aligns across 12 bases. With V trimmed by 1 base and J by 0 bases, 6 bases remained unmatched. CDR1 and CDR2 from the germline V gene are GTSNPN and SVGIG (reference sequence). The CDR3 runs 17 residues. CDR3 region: CAWSGDRGPGVNTEAFF. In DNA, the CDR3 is TGTGCCTGGAGTGGGGACAGGGGGCCGGGCGTGAACACTGAAGCTTTCTTT.

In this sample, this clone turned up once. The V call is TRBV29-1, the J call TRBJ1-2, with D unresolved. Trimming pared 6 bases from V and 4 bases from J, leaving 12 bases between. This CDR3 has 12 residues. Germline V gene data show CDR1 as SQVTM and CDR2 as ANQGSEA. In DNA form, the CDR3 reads TGCAGCGTCTCTAGGTCTGGCTATGGCTACACCTTC. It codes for CSVSRSGYGYTF.

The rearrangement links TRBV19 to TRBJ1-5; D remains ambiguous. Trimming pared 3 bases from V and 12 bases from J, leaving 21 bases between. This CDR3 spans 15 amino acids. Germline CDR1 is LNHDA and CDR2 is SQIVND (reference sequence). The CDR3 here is CASSIGSVEVMRQHF. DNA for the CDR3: TGTGCCAGTAGTATTGGGTCAGTCGAGGTTATGCGCCAGCATTTT.

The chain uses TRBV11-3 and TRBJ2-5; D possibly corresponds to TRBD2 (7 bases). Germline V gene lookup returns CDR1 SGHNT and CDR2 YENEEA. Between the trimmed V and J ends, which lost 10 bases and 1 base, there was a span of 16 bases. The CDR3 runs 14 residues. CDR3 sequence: CATSGGRAQETQYF. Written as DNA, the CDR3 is TGTGCCACCTCGGGGGGCAGGGCCCAAGAGACCCAGTACTTC.

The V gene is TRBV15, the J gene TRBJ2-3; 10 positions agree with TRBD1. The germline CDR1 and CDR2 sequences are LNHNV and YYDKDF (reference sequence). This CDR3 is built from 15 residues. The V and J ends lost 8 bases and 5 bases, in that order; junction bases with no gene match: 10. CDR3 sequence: CATGVDRGREDTQYF. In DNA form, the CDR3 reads TGTGCCACCGGGGTTGACAGGGGGCGCGAAGATACGCAGTATTTT.

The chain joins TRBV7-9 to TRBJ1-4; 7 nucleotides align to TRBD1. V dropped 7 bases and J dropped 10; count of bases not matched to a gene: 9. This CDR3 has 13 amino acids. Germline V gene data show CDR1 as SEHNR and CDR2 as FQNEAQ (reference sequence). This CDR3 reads CASTVQGTGKLFF. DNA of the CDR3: TGTGCCAGCACCGTACAGGGGACCGGAAAACTGTTTTTT.

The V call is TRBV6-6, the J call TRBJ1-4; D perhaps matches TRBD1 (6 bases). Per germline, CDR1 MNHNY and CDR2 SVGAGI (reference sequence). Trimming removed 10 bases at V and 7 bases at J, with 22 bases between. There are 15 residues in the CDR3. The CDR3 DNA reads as TGTGCCACCAACACAGGTCCCAGGGGTCGTGAAAAACTGTTTTTT. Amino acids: CATNTGPRGREKLFF.

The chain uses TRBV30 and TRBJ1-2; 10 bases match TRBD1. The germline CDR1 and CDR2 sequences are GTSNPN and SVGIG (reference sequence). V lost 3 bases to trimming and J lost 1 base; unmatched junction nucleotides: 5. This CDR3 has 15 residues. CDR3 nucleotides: TGTGCCTGGAGCGGGACAGGGGCGCTTAACTATGGCTACACCTTC. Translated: CAWSGTGALNYGYTF. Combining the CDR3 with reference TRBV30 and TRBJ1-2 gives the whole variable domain SQTIHQWPATLVQPVGSPLSLECTVEGTSNPNLYWYRQAAGRGLQLLFYSVGIGQISSEVPQNLSASRPQDRQFILSSKKLLLSDSGFYLCAWSGTGALNYGYTFGSGTRLTVV.

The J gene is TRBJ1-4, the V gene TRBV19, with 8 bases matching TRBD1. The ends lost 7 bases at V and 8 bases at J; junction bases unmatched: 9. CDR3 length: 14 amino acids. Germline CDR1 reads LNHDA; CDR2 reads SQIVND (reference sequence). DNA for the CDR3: TGTGCCAGTAACAGAGGACAGGGAGGGGAAAAACTGTTTTTT. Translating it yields CASNRGQGGEKLFF.

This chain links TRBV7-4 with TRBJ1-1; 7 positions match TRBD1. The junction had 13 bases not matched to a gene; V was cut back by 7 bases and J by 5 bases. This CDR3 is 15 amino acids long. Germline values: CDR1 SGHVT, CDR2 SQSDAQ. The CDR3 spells CASKDRVGVVTEAFF. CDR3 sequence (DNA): TGTGCCAGCAAAGACAGGGTCGGGGTAGTGACTGAAGCTTTCTTT.